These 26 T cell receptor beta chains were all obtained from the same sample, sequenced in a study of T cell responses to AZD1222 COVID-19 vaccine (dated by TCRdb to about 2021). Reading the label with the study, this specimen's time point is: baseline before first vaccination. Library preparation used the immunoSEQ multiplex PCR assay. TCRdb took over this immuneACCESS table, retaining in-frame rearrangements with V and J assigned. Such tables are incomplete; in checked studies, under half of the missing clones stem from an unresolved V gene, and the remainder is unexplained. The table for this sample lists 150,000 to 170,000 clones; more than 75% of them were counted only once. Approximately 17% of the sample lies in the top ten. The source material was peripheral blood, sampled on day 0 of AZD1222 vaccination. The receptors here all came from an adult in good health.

CDR3 residues: CASSVSPGLAPTYEQYF. CDR3 nucleotide sequence: TGTGCCAGCAGTGTTTCACCGGGACTAGCGCCCACCTACGAGCAGTACTTC. V is TRBV2 and J is TRBJ2-7; 10 bases match TRBD2. Germline V gene data show CDR1 as SNHLY and CDR2 as FYNNEI. The CDR3 consists of 17 residues. With 4 bases clipped from V and 2 bases from J, the junction kept 11 bases outside the gene matches.

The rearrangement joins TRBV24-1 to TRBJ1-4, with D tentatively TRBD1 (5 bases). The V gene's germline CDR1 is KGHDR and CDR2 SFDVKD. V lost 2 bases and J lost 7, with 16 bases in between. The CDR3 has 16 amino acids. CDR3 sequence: CATSDSPAGTAEKLFF. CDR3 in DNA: TGTGCCACCAGTGATTCCCCGGCCGGGACGGCTGAAAAACTGTTTTTT.

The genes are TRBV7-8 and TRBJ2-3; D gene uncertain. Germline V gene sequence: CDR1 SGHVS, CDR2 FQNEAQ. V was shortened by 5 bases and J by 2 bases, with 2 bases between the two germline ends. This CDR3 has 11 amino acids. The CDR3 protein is CASSDTDTQYF. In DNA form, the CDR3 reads TGTGCCAGCAGCGACACAGATACGCAGTATTTT.

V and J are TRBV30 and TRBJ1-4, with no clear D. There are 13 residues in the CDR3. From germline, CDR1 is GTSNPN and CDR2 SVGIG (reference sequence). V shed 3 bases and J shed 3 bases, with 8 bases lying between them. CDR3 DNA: TGTGCCTGGAGGGGAGATCCTAATGAAAAACTGTTTTTT. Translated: CAWRGDPNEKLFF.

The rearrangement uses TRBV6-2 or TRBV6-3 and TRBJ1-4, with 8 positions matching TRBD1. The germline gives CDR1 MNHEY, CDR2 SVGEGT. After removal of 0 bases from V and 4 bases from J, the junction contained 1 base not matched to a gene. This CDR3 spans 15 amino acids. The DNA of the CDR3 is TGTGCCAGCAGTTACTCCGACAGGGGTAATGAAAAACTGTTTTTT. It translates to CASSYSDRGNEKLFF.

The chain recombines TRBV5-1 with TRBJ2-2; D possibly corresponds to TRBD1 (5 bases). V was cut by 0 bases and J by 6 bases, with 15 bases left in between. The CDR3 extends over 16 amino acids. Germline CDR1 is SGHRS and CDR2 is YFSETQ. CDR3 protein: CASSLARQGVSGELFF. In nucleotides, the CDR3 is TGCGCCAGCAGCTTGGCCCGGCAGGGTGTCTCCGGGGAGCTGTTTTTT.

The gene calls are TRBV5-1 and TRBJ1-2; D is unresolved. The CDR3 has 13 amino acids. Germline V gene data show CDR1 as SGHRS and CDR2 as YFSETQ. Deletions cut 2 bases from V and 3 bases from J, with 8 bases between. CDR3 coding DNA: TGCGCCAGCAGCTTATCGCGGGACTATGGCTACACCTTC. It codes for CASSLSRDYGYTF.

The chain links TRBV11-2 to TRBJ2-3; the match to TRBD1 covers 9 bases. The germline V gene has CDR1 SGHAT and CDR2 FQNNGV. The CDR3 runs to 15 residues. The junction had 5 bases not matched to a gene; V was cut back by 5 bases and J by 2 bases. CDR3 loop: CASSTRQGVTDTQYF. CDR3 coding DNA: TGTGCCAGCAGCACCCGACAGGGGGTCACAGATACGCAGTATTTT.

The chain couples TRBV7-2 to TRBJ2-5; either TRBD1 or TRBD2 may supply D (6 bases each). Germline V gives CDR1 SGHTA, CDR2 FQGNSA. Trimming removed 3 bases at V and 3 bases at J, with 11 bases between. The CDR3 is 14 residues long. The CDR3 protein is CASSLSGGEETQYF. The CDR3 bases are TGTGCCAGCAGCTTGTCCGGGGGCGAAGAGACCCAGTACTTC.

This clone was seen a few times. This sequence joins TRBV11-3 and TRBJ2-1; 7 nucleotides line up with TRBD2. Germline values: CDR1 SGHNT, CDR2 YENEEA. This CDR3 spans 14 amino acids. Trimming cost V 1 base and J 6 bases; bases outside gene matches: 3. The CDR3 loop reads CASSLGGSSNEQFF. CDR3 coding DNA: TGTGCCAGCAGCTTAGGCGGGAGCAGCAATGAGCAGTTCTTC.

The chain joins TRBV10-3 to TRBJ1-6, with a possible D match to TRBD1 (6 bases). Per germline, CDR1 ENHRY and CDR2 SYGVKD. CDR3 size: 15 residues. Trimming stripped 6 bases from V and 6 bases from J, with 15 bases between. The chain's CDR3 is CAIRRTVVGNSPLHF. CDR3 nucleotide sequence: TGTGCCATCAGGCGGACAGTCGTTGGTAATTCACCCCTCCACTTT.

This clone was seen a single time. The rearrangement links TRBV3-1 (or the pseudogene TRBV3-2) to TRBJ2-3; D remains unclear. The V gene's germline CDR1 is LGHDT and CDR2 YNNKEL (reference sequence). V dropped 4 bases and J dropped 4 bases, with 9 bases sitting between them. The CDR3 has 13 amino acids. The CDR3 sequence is CASSLESADTQYF. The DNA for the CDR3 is TGTGCCAGCAGCCTGGAATCGGCAGATACGCAGTATTTT.

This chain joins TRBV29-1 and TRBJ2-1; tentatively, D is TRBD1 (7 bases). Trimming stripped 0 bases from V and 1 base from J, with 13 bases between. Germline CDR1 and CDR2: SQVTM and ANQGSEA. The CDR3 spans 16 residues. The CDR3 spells CSVEEGQGGSYNEQFF. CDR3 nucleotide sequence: TGCAGCGTTGAAGAGGGGCAGGGGGGTTCCTACAATGAGCAGTTCTTC.

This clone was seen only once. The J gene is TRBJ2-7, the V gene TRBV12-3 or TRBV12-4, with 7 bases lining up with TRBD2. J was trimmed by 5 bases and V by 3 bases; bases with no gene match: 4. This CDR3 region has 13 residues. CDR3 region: CASSLTREDEQYF. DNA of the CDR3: TGTGCCAGCAGTTTGACTCGGGAGGACGAGCAGTACTTC.

CDR3 DNA sequence: TGTGCCAGCAGTTACTCCGCCTATGGCTACACCTTC. This encodes CASSYSAYGYTF. The chain joins TRBV6-6 to TRBJ1-2; D is uncertain. V was pared by 0 bases and J by 4 bases, with 3 bases between. Germline CDR1 and CDR2: MNHNY and SVGAGI (reference sequence). There are 12 residues in the CDR3.

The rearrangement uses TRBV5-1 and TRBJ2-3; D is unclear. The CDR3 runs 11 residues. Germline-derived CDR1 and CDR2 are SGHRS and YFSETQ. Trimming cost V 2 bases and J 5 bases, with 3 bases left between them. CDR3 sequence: CASSLKDTQYF. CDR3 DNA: TGCGCCAGCAGCTTAAAAGATACGCAGTATTTT.

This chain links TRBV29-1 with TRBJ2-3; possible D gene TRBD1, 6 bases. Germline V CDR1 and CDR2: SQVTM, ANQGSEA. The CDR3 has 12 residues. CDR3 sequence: CTIRGQTDTQYF. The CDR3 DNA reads TGCACCATCAGGGGACAAACAGATACGCAGTATTTT.

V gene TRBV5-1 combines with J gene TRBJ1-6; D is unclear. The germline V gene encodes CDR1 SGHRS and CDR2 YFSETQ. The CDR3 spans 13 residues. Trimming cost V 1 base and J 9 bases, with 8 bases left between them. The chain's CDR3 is CASSLIPGSPLHF. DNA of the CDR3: TGCGCCAGCAGCTTGATCCCGGGTTCACCCCTCCACTTT. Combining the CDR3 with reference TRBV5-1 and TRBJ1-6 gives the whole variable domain KAGVTQTPRYLIKTRGQQVTLSCSPISGHRSVSWYQQTPGQGLQFLFEYFSETQRNKGNFPGRFSGRQFSNSRSEMNVSTLELGDSALYLCASSLIPGSPLHFGNGTRLTVT.

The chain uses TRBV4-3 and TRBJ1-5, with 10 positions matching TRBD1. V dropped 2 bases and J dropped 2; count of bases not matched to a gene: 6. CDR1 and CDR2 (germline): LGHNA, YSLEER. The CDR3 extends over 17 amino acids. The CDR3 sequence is CASSQSDRGRGNQPQHF. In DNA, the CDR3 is TGCGCCAGCAGCCAAAGTGACAGGGGGCGAGGCAATCAGCCCCAGCATTTT.

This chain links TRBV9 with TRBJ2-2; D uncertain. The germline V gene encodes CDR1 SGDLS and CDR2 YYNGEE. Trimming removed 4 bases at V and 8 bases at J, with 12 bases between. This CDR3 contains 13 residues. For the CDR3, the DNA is TGTGCCAGCAGCCCTCCCCGAACAGGGGAGCTGTTTTTT. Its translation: CASSPPRTGELFF.

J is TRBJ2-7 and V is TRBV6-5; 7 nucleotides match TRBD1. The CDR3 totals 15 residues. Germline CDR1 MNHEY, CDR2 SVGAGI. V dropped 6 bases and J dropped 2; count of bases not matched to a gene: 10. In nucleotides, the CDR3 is TGTGCCAGCAGCTCACGGGACAGCCTGACCTACGAGCAGTACTTC. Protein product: CASSSRDSLTYEQYF.

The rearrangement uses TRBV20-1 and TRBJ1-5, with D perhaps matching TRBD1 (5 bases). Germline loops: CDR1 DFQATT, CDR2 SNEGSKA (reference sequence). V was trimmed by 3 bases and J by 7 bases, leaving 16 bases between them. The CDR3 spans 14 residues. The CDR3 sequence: CSASEVKGDQPQHF. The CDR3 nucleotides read TGCAGTGCTAGTGAGGTTAAAGGGGACCAGCCCCAGCATTTT.

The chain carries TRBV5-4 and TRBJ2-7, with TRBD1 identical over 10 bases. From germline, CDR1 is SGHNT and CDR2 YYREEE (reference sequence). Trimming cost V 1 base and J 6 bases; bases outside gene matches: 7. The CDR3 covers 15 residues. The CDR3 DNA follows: TGTGCCAGCAGCTTGCTTGACAGGGGGCTTGTCGAGCAGTACTTC. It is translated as CASSLLDRGLVEQYF.

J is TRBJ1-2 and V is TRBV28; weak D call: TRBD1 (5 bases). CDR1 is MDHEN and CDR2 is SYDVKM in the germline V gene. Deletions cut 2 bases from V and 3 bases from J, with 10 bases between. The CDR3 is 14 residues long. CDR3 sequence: CASSLGGGDYGYTF. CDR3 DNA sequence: TGTGCCAGCAGTTTAGGGGGAGGGGACTATGGCTACACCTTC.

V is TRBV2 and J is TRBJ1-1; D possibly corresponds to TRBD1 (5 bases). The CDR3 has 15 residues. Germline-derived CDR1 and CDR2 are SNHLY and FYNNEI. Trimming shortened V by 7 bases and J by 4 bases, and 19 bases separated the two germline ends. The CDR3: CASIGGTKVVTEAFF. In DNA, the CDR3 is TGTGCCAGCATTGGGGGGACTAAGGTGGTCACTGAAGCTTTCTTT.

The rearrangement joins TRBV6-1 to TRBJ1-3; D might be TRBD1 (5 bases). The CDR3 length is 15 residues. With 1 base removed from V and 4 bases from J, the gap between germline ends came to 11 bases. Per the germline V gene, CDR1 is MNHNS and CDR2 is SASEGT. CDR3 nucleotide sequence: TGTGCCAGCAGTGAAGGTGGGGCAGTAGGAAACACCATATATTTT. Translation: CASSEGGAVGNTIYF.